These T cell receptor beta chains were read from a single sample in a study of blood T cell repertoires in COVID-19. TCRdb keeps only in-frame clones here, not all; method: immunoSEQ multiplex PCR. The sample records around 180,000 clones, about 74% being singletons. Sample: peripheral blood. The receptor set was obtained from a woman of 80 years or more with acute or convalescent COVID-19. CDR3s include the opening cysteine and the closing phenylalanine or tryptophan. Fields, in order: clone size, J gene, V gene, D gene, CDR3 protein, CDR3 DNA. D genes are given only for firm matches. Clone size appears in some rows only: once, few, many, or a class for an expanded clone.

abundance: -
j_gene: TRBJ1-2
v_gene: TRBV7-8
d_gene: TRBD1
CDR3aa: CASSLGDRADYGYTF
CDR3nt: TGTGCCAGCAGCTTAGGGGACAGGGCGGACTATGGCTACACCTTC

abundance: few
j_gene: TRBJ1-5
v_gene: TRBV2
d_gene: -
CDR3aa: CASSQESINQPQHF
CDR3nt: TGTGCCAGCAGTCAAGAGAGTATCAATCAGCCCCAGCATTTT

abundance: -
j_gene: TRBJ2-1
v_gene: TRBV5-5
d_gene: TRBD1
CDR3aa: CASSPGQVNEQFF
CDR3nt: TGTGCCAGCAGCCCTGGACAGGTGAATGAGCAGTTCTTC

abundance: -
j_gene: TRBJ2-1
v_gene: TRBV28
d_gene: TRBD2
CDR3aa: CASSSLAGVKSEQFF
CDR3nt: TGTGCCAGCAGTTCTCTAGCGGGAGTAAAAAGTGAGCAGTTCTTC

abundance: -
j_gene: TRBJ1-5
v_gene: TRBV7-8
d_gene: -
CDR3aa: CASSDSGRVNQPQHF
CDR3nt: TGTGCCAGCAGCGACTCAGGGAGGGTAAATCAGCCCCAGCATTTT

abundance: -
j_gene: TRBJ2-1
v_gene: TRBV4-2
d_gene: -
CDR3aa: CASSQGPSEYNEQFF
CDR3nt: TGTGCCAGCAGCCAAGGGCCTAGCGAATACAATGAGCAGTTCTTC

abundance: -
j_gene: TRBJ2-1
v_gene: TRBV27
d_gene: -
CDR3aa: CASSSLEYNEQFF
CDR3nt: TGTGCCAGCAGTTCACTAGAATACAATGAGCAGTTCTTC

abundance: -
j_gene: TRBJ2-7
v_gene: TRBV5-4
d_gene: TRBD2
CDR3aa: CASSGTAGGPYEQYF
CDR3nt: TGTGCCAGCAGCGGGACAGCGGGAGGGCCTTACGAGCAGTACTTC

abundance: few
j_gene: TRBJ2-3
v_gene: TRBV3-1/TRBV3-2
d_gene: -
CDR3aa: CASSQEWEDTQYF
CDR3nt: TGTGCCAGCAGCCAAGAGTGGGAGGATACGCAGTATTTT

abundance: -
j_gene: TRBJ2-7
v_gene: TRBV19
d_gene: -
CDR3aa: CASSIRGTYEQYF
CDR3nt: TGTGCCAGTAGTATAAGAGGGACCTACGAGCAGTACTTC

abundance: -
j_gene: TRBJ2-1
v_gene: TRBV30
d_gene: TRBD2
CDR3aa: CAWSAGTSGTNEQFF
CDR3nt: TGTGCCTGGAGTGCAGGGACTAGCGGGACAAATGAGCAGTTCTTC

abundance: -
j_gene: TRBJ1-6
v_gene: TRBV12-3/TRBV12-4
d_gene: TRBD1
CDR3aa: CASSLGQDSPLHF
CDR3nt: TGTGCCAGCAGTTTGGGACAGGATTCACCCCTCCACTTT

abundance: -
j_gene: TRBJ2-3
v_gene: TRBV28
d_gene: TRBD2
CDR3aa: CASSLSDRGRDTQYF
CDR3nt: TGTGCCAGCAGTTTATCGGATCGCGGGAGGGATACGCAGTATTTT

abundance: -
j_gene: TRBJ2-2
v_gene: TRBV9
d_gene: -
CDR3aa: CASSVPSGSGELFF
CDR3nt: TGTGCCAGCAGCGTCCCCTCGGGTTCCGGGGAGCTGTTTTTT

abundance: -
j_gene: TRBJ2-5
v_gene: TRBV27
d_gene: -
CDR3aa: CASSFSRGQETQYF
CDR3nt: TGTGCCAGCAGTTTCAGTAGGGGCCAAGAGACCCAGTACTTC

abundance: -
j_gene: TRBJ2-5
v_gene: TRBV2
d_gene: TRBD1
CDR3aa: CASTRDSQETQYF
CDR3nt: TGTGCCAGCACCCGGGACAGCCAAGAGACCCAGTACTTC

abundance: few
j_gene: TRBJ1-5
v_gene: TRBV2
d_gene: -
CDR3aa: CASSVFQIGNQPQHF
CDR3nt: TGTGCCAGCAGTGTATTCCAAATAGGCAATCAGCCCCAGCATTTT

abundance: -
j_gene: TRBJ2-2
v_gene: TRBV18
d_gene: TRBD2
CDR3aa: CASSLLAGETGELFF
CDR3nt: TGTGCCAGCTCGTTACTAGCGGGAGAAACCGGGGAGCTGTTTTTT

abundance: -
j_gene: TRBJ2-1
v_gene: TRBV7-7
d_gene: TRBD2
CDR3aa: CASSLGGTSISEQFF
CDR3nt: TGTGCCAGCAGCTTGGGAGGGACTAGTATAAGTGAGCAGTTCTTC

abundance: -
j_gene: TRBJ2-7
v_gene: TRBV7-8
d_gene: -
CDR3aa: CASSFGGSYEQYF
CDR3nt: TGTGCCAGCAGCTTTGGAGGGTCCTACGAGCAGTACTTC

abundance: -
j_gene: TRBJ2-4
v_gene: TRBV19
d_gene: -
CDR3aa: CASSMGLLAKNIQYF
CDR3nt: TGTGCCAGTAGTATGGGACTCTTAGCCAAAAACATTCAGTACTTC

abundance: -
j_gene: TRBJ2-7
v_gene: TRBV6-5
d_gene: TRBD1
CDR3aa: CASSPRGTSYEQYF
CDR3nt: TGTGCCAGCAGCCCCAGGGGGACCTCCTACGAGCAGTACTTC

abundance: -
j_gene: TRBJ2-1
v_gene: TRBV11-3
d_gene: -
CDR3aa: CASSLEASSEQFF
CDR3nt: TGTGCCAGCAGCTTAGAGGCTAGCAGTGAGCAGTTCTTC

abundance: -
j_gene: TRBJ2-3
v_gene: TRBV5-1
d_gene: TRBD2
CDR3aa: CASSFPLAGSTDTQYF
CDR3nt: TGCGCCAGCAGTTTTCCTCTAGCGGGAAGCACAGATACGCAGTATTTT

abundance: -
j_gene: TRBJ2-2
v_gene: TRBV18
d_gene: TRBD1
CDR3aa: CASKGQTRGELFF
CDR3nt: TGTGCCAGCAAGGGACAGACGCGAGGGGAGCTGTTTTTT

abundance: once
j_gene: TRBJ2-5
v_gene: TRBV27
d_gene: -
CDR3aa: CASSLSWANQETQYF
CDR3nt: TGTGCCAGCAGTTTATCGTGGGCCAACCAAGAGACCCAGTACTTC

abundance: -
j_gene: TRBJ1-5
v_gene: TRBV7-2
d_gene: -
CDR3aa: CASSLALYSNQPQHF
CDR3nt: TGTGCCAGCAGCTTAGCTTTATATAGCAATCAGCCCCAGCATTTT

abundance: -
j_gene: TRBJ2-7
v_gene: TRBV24-1
d_gene: TRBD1
CDR3aa: CATSDPTGVEQYF
CDR3nt: TGTGCCACCAGTGACCCGACAGGGGTCGAGCAGTACTTC

abundance: -
j_gene: TRBJ2-3
v_gene: TRBV6-6
d_gene: -
CDR3aa: CATRGLSDTQYF
CDR3nt: TGTGCCACCAGGGGACTATCAGATACGCAGTATTTT

abundance: -
j_gene: TRBJ1-2
v_gene: TRBV5-4
d_gene: TRBD1
CDR3aa: CASSERDRVYYGYTF
CDR3nt: TGTGCCAGCAGCGAACGGGACAGGGTCTACTATGGCTACACCTTC

abundance: -
j_gene: TRBJ1-1
v_gene: TRBV29-1
d_gene: TRBD1
CDR3aa: CSVMATGGSSTEAFF
CDR3nt: TGCAGCGTTATGGCTACAGGGGGCAGCTCCACTGAAGCTTTCTTT

abundance: many
j_gene: TRBJ2-7
v_gene: TRBV2
d_gene: TRBD2
CDR3aa: CAGTSGIEQYF
CDR3nt: TGTGCCGGGACTAGCGGTATCGAGCAGTACTTC

abundance: -
j_gene: TRBJ2-2
v_gene: TRBV11-3
d_gene: TRBD2
CDR3aa: CASSHGEGGELFF
CDR3nt: TGTGCCAGCAGCCATGGGGAGGGCGGGGAGCTGTTTTTT

abundance: -
j_gene: TRBJ2-7
v_gene: TRBV6-6
d_gene: TRBD1
CDR3aa: CASSTYSGTAAYEQYF
CDR3nt: TGTGCCAGCAGTACCTATTCCGGGACAGCAGCCTACGAGCAGTACTTC

abundance: many
j_gene: TRBJ1-6
v_gene: TRBV11-2
d_gene: TRBD1
CDR3aa: CASSGQGNSPLHF
CDR3nt: TGTGCCAGCTCGGGACAGGGGAATTCACCCCTCCACTTT

abundance: -
j_gene: TRBJ2-5
v_gene: TRBV5-1
d_gene: -
CDR3aa: CASSFWDIQETQYF
CDR3nt: TGCGCCAGCAGCTTCTGGGACATACAAGAGACCCAGTACTTC

abundance: -
j_gene: TRBJ1-3
v_gene: TRBV5-5
d_gene: -
CDR3aa: CASSSWGAGNTIYF
CDR3nt: TGTGCCAGCAGCTCTTGGGGGGCTGGAAACACCATATATTTT

abundance: few
j_gene: TRBJ2-1
v_gene: TRBV5-4
d_gene: TRBD1
CDR3aa: CASSAMGQGSYNEQFF
CDR3nt: TGTGCCAGCAGCGCGATGGGACAGGGCAGCTACAATGAGCAGTTCTTC

abundance: -
j_gene: TRBJ2-3
v_gene: TRBV28
d_gene: TRBD2
CDR3aa: CASSPLLAGGTDTQYF
CDR3nt: TGTGCCAGCAGTCCCCTCCTAGCGGGAGGCACAGATACGCAGTATTTT

abundance: -
j_gene: TRBJ2-3
v_gene: TRBV30
d_gene: TRBD2
CDR3aa: CAGGLAGGPGTDTQYF
CDR3nt: TGTGCCGGTGGACTAGCGGGAGGGCCGGGCACAGATACGCAGTATTTT

abundance: few
j_gene: TRBJ2-7
v_gene: TRBV6-6
d_gene: -
CDR3aa: CASRIGQGTYEQYF
CDR3nt: TGTGCCAGCAGAATAGGGCAGGGGACCTACGAGCAGTACTTC

abundance: few
j_gene: TRBJ2-1
v_gene: TRBV10-3
d_gene: TRBD2
CDR3aa: CATDRGNSGSDEQFF
CDR3nt: TGTGCCACCGACCGTGGGAACAGCGGGAGCGATGAGCAGTTCTTC

abundance: -
j_gene: TRBJ2-7
v_gene: TRBV5-5
d_gene: -
CDR3aa: CASSPLGSRVAYEQYF
CDR3nt: TGTGCCAGCAGCCCCCTTGGGTCACGGGTTGCCTACGAGCAGTACTTC